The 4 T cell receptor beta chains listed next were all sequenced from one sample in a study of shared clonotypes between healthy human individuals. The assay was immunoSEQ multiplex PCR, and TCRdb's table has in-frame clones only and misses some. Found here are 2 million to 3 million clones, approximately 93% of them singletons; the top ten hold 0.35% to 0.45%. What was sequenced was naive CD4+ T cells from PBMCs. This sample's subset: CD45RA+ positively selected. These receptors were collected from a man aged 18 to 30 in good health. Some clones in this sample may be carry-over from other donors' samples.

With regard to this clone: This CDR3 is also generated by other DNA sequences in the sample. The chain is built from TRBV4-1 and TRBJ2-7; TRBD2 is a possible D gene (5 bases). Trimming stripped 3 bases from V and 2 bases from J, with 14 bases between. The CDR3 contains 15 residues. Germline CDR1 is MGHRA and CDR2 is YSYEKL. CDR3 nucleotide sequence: TGCGCCAGCAGCCACCCTTCCGGAGGCACCTACGAGCAGTACTTC. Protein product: CASSHPSGGTYEQYF.

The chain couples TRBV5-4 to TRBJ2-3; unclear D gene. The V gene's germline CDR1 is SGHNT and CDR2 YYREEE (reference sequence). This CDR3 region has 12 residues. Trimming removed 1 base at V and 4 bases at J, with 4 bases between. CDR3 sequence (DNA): TGTGCCAGCAGCTTGACGTCAGATACGCAGTATTTT. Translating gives CASSLTSDTQYF.

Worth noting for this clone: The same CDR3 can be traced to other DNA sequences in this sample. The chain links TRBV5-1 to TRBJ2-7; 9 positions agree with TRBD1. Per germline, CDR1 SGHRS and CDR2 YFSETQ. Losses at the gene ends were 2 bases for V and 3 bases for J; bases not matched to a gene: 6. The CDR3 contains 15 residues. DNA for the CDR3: TGCGCCAGCAGCTTAGCTGGACAGGGGTTCTACGAGCAGTACTTC. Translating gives CASSLAGQGFYEQYF.

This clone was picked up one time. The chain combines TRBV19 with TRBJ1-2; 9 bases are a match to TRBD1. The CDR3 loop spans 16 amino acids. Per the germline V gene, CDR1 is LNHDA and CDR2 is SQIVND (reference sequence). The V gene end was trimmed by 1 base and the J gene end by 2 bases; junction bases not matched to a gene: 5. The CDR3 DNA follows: TGTGCCAGTAGTATAGCTGGGACAGGGAAAAACTATGGCTACACCTTC. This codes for CASSIAGTGKNYGYTF.